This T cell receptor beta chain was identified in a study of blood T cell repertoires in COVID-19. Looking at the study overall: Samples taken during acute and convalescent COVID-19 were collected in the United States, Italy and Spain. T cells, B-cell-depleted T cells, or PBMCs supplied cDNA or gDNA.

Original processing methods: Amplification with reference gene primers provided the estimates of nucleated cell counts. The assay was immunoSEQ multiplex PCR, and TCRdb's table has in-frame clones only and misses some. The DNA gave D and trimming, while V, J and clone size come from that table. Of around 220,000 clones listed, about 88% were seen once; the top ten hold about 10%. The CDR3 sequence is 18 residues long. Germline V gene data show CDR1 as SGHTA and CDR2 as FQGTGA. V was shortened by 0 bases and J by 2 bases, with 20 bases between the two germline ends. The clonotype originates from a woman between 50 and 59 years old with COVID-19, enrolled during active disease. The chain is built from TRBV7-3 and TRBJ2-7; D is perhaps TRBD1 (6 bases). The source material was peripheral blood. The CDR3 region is CASSLTGDKSIHTYEQYF. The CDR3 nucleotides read TGTGCCAGCAGCTTAACGGGGGACAAGTCTATACATACCTACGAGCAGTACTTC.